The sequence of this TCR beta chain was determined in a study of neoadjuvant anti-PD-1 for oral cavity cancer. Study at large: Around day 43, patients without progression received a fourth nivolumab dose before surgery.

Per the germline V gene, CDR1 is SEHNR and CDR2 is FQNEAQ (reference sequence). The length of the CDR3 is 16 residues. The V end was cut by 3 bases, the J end by 5 bases, with 16 bases between. The time point is: after neoadjuvant nivolumab, at surgical resection. Cohort: HPV-negative, locally advanced oral cavity squamous cell carcinoma patients. Six replicates per PBMC sample, mostly from roughly 470 ng of genomic DNA. TCRdb's table, derived via immunoSEQ multiplex PCR, lists solely in-frame clones and lacks some. The table has tens of thousands of clones, roughly 81% seen once; the top ten hold 3.4%.

The receptor was isolated from a person aged 40 to 85 with oral cavity squamous cell carcinoma. The sample was PBMCs, taken after nivolumab (anti-PD-1) treatment. The chain recombines TRBV7-9 with TRBJ2-2, with D possibly matching TRBD2 (5 bases). The CDR3 region has the DNA TGTGCCAGCAGCTTTGCCCGCGGACTCTCGACCGGGGAGCTGTTTTTT. Translating it yields CASSFARGLSTGELFF.